Listed here is a single T cell receptor beta chain. What it binds is unknown. As the CDR3 is not closed by the conserved phenylalanine or tryptophan, this likely results from a read error. This entry comes from a study of tumor-infiltrating lymphocytes in glioblastoma multiforme. Regarding the study as a whole: Unequal TCR RNA per T cell might skew measured clone sizes. T cells were not sorted into functional subsets.

CDR3 size: 15 residues. CDR1 and CDR2 (germline): SGHAT, FQNNGV. TCRB libraries came from RNA via three nested multiplex PCR rounds. Input was approximately 0.48 ug total RNA, reverse-transcribed with a C-beta primer. No unique molecular identifiers were described for these TCRB libraries. TCRdb ran MiXCR on the multiplex PCR reads and lists one entry per CDR3 protein. The top ten clones hold over 35% of a sample with some 15,000 distinct CDR3 sequences, around 70% of them seen once. The sequenced material came from brain tumor tissue. This chain uses TRBV11-2 with TRBJ1-2, with 10 bases matching TRBD1. This TCR was sampled from a male donor with glioblastoma. Here the CDR3 reads CASNSGTGVGYGYTI. In nucleotides, the CDR3 is TGCGCCAGCAACTCGGGGACAGGGGTGGGCTATGGCTACACCATC.